These T cell receptor beta chains were read from a single sample in a study of cytomegalovirus exposure and HLA in healthy donors. Profiling relied on immunoSEQ multiplex PCR, and the TCRdb table lists in-frame clones only, not all of them. The sample holds about 59,000 clones; roughly 83% are singletons and the top ten take 1.6%. Sequenced material: PBMCs. Receptors were obtained from a human donor in good health. CDR3s include the opening cysteine and the closing phenylalanine or tryptophan. Each record gives: J gene, clone size, D gene, V gene, CDR3 DNA, CDR3 protein. A D gene is named only where the DNA matches it firmly. Not every row has a clone size; where given, it reads once, few, many or a size class.

J: TRBJ2-5
size: .
D: TRBD2
V: TRBV7-2
DNA: TGTGCCAGCAGCTTCGCTAGCGGGGAAGAGACCCAGTACTTC
CDR3: CASSFASGEETQYF

J: TRBJ1-2
size: few
D: .
V: TRBV28
DNA: TGTGCCAGCAGTGTCTCTTGGGAGGATGGCTACACCTTC
CDR3: CASSVSWEDGYTF

J: TRBJ1-3
size: .
D: .
V: TRBV7-2
DNA: TGTGCCAGCAGCTTGTATGCCGGGGGGGCAAGGCCTGGAAACACCATATATTTT
CDR3: CASSLYAGGARPGNTIYF

J: TRBJ2-1
size: .
D: .
V: TRBV6-1
DNA: TGTGCCAGCAGTGAAATTCCCCATTACAATGAGCAGTTCTTC
CDR3: CASSEIPHYNEQFF

J: TRBJ2-5
size: .
D: TRBD2
V: TRBV9
DNA: TGTGCCAGCAGCGTAGGGGTAGCGGGGGGCCGGGAGACCCAGTACTTC
CDR3: CASSVGVAGGRETQYF

J: TRBJ1-1
size: .
D: .
V: TRBV4-1
DNA: TGCGCCAGCAGCCATACAGATGAAGCTTTCTTT
CDR3: CASSHTDEAFF

J: TRBJ2-1
size: .
D: TRBD2
V: TRBV11-3
DNA: TGTGCCAGCAGCTTTGAGGCAGCGGGATATAACAATGAGCAGTTCTTC
CDR3: CASSFEAAGYNNEQFF

J: TRBJ2-2
size: .
D: TRBD1
V: TRBV27
DNA: TGTGCCAGCAACCGGGACAGAAACACCGGGGAGCTGTTTTTT
CDR3: CASNRDRNTGELFF

J: TRBJ2-1
size: .
D: .
V: TRBV10-2
DNA: TGCGCCAGCAGTGAGTCTGGCATAGCCTCCTACAATGAGCAGTTCTTC
CDR3: CASSESGIASYNEQFF

J: TRBJ2-3
size: .
D: .
V: TRBV13
DNA: TGTGCCAGCAGCTTAACCCAAGGCGGAGATACGCAGTATTTT
CDR3: CASSLTQGGDTQYF

J: TRBJ1-4
size: .
D: TRBD1
V: TRBV27
DNA: TGTGCCAGCAGTTTTATTACAGGGGGCAATGAAAAACTGTTTTTT
CDR3: CASSFITGGNEKLFF

J: TRBJ2-1
size: .
D: TRBD2
V: TRBV5-6
DNA: TGTGCCAGCAGCCTGATCGGCGGGACTAGCGGGGAGGATGAGCAGTTCTTC
CDR3: CASSLIGGTSGEDEQFF

J: TRBJ2-7
size: .
D: TRBD1
V: TRBV11-3
DNA: TGTGCCAGCAGCTACCGACAGGGAGACGTCAAGCAGTACTTC
CDR3: CASSYRQGDVKQYF

J: TRBJ1-2
size: .
D: TRBD1
V: TRBV4-1
DNA: TGCGCCAGCAGCCCCGGCTTGGGCAGGGGGCCGTCGGGCTACACCTTC
CDR3: CASSPGLGRGPSGYTF

J: TRBJ2-3
size: .
D: TRBD2
V: TRBV5-1
DNA: TGCGCCAGCAGCTCTATACCCATTTCGAGTAGCGGGAGAACAGATACGCAGTATTTT
CDR3: CASSSIPISSSGRTDTQYF

J: TRBJ1-2
size: .
D: .
V: TRBV20-1
DNA: TGCAGTGCTACGTCTCGAGCTGGCTACACCTTC
CDR3: CSATSRAGYTF

J: TRBJ2-7
size: .
D: .
V: TRBV9
DNA: TGTGCCAGCAGCGTAGACGGGGTACCATACAACGAGCAGTACTTC
CDR3: CASSVDGVPYNEQYF

J: TRBJ2-3
size: .
D: .
V: TRBV10-3
DNA: TGTGCCATCAGGGGCACCACAGCAGGGACAGATACGCAGTATTTT
CDR3: CAIRGTTAGTDTQYF

J: TRBJ2-1
size: .
D: TRBD1
V: TRBV2
DNA: TGTGCCAGCAGAAACAGGGGATCCTACAATGAGCAGTTCTTC
CDR3: CASRNRGSYNEQFF

J: TRBJ2-1
size: .
D: .
V: TRBV2
DNA: TGTGCCAGCAGTCCTAGCTCCTACAATGAGCAGTTCTTC
CDR3: CASSPSSYNEQFF

J: TRBJ1-2
size: once
D: TRBD1
V: TRBV11-2
DNA: TGTGCCAGCAGCTTGACGGACAGGGACTATGGCTACACCTTC
CDR3: CASSLTDRDYGYTF

J: TRBJ1-6
size: .
D: .
V: TRBV7-2
DNA: TGTGCCAGCAGCTTTTCAGCGAACTCCTATAATTCACCCCTCCACTTT
CDR3: CASSFSANSYNSPLHF

J: TRBJ1-2
size: once
D: .
V: TRBV6-5
DNA: TGTGCCAGCAGTTACTGGCAGGGGAGCTATGGCTACACCTTC
CDR3: CASSYWQGSYGYTF

J: TRBJ1-5
size: .
D: .
V: TRBV7-9
DNA: TGTGCCAGCAGCTTTGGTCGGGATCAGCCCCAGCATTTT
CDR3: CASSFGRDQPQHF